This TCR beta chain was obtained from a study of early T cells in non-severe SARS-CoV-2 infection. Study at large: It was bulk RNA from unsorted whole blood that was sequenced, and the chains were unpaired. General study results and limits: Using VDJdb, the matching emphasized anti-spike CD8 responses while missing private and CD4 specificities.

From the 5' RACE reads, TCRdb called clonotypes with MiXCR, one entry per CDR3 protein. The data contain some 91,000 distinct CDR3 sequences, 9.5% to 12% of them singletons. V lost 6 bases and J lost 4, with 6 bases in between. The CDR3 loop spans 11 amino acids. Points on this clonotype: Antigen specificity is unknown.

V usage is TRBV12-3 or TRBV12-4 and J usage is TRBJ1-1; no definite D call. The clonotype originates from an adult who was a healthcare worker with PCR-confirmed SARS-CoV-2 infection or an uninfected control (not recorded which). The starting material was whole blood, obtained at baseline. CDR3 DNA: TGTGCCAGCAGCCCCGGCACTGAAGCTTTCTTT. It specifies CASSPGTEAFF.